This T cell receptor beta chain was sequenced for a study of monozygotic twins with inflammatory bowel disease. TCRdb reanalyzed the 5' RACE reads and collapses them to one entry per CDR3 protein, without DNA. With approximately 330,000 distinct CDR3 sequences in the sample, the ten largest clones hold approximately 2%. This CDR3 comprises 14 residues. Germline V gene data show CDR1 as LNHDA and CDR2 as SQIVND (reference sequence). This chain uses TRBV19 with TRBJ2-7; TCRdb lists TRBD1, though no DNA is available to test this call. The sequence was collected from a human donor with ulcerative colitis or Crohn's disease, or a healthy co-twin of an affected twin (not recorded which). What was sequenced was blood. The CDR3 is CASQEGQGAGEQYF.